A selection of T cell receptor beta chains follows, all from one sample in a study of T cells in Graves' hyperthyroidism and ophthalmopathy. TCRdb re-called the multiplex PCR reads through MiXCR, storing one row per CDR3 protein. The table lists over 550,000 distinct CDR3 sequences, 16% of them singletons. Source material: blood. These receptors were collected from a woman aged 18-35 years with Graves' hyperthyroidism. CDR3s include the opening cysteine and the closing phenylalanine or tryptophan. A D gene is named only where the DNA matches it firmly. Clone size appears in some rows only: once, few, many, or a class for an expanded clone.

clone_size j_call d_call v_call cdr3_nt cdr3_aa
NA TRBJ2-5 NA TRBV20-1 TGCAGTGCCGAAGTAGGTCGGGAGACCCAGTACTTC CSAEVGRETQYF
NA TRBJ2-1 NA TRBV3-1 TGTGCCAGCAGCCAAAAGACTAGATTTGCTGAGCAGTTCTTC CASSQKTRFAEQFF
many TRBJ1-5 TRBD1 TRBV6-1 TGTGCCAGCAGTGAATTTGATCACAGGGGGTTATATCAGCCCCAGCATTTT CASSEFDHRGLYQPQHF
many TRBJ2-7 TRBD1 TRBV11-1 TGTGCCAGCAGCTTAGTGCGGACAGGGTACCACGAGCAGTACTTC CASSLVRTGYHEQYF
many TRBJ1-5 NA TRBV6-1 TGTGCCAGCAGTGAAGCAAGTTTAGGACAGCCCCAGCATTTT CASSEASLGQPQHF
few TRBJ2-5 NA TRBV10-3 TGTGCCATCCGAACGGACCAAGAGACCCAGTACTTC CAIRTDQETQYF
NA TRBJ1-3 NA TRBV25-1 TGTGCCAGCAGTGCCCTCTCAGGGGATTCTGGAAACACCATATATTTT CASSALSGDSGNTIYF
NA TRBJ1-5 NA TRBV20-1 TGCAGTGCTAGAAGGGCAGGGGCTCCCAATCAGCCCCAGCATTTT CSARRAGAPNQPQHF
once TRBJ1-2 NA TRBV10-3 TGTGCCATCAGTAGGACAGAATTAAACTATGGCTACACCTTC CAISRTELNYGYTF
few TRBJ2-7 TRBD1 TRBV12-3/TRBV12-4 TGTGCCAGCAGTAGAACTTTGACAGGGGACGAGCAGTACTTC CASSRTLTGDEQYF
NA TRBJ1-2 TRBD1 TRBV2 TGTGCCAGTCCCGGGACAGGGGACTATGGCTACACCTTC CASPGTGDYGYTF
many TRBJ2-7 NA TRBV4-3 TGCGCCAGCAGCCAAGATGGGGGAACAACCTACGAGCAGTACTTC CASSQDGGTTYEQYF
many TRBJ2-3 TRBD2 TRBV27 TGTGCCAGCAGTCGAGAGACTAGCGTCTTTGGAGATACGCAGTATTTT CASSRETSVFGDTQYF
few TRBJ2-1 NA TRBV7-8 TGTGCCAGCAGCTCAGGTCCCAGTAGGGTCAATGAGCAGTTCTTC CASSSGPSRVNEQFF
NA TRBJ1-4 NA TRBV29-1 TGCAGCGGACAGGAAAATAATGAAAAACTGTTTTTT CSGQENNEKLFF
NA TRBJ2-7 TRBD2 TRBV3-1 TGTGCCAGCAGCCACCGCAGCGGGACTACCTCCTACGAGCAGTACTTC CASSHRSGTTSYEQYF
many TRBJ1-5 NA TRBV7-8 TGTGCCAGCAGCTTAGGGTCCTTTCGAAATCAGCCCCAGCATTTT CASSLGSFRNQPQHF
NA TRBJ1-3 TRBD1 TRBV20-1 TGCAGTGCTGGGGACAGAAGCTCTGGAAACACCATATATTTT CSAGDRSSGNTIYF
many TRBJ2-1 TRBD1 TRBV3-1 TGTGCCAGCAGCCAGCAGGGGGAAGCATACAATGAGCAGTTCTTC CASSQQGEAYNEQFF
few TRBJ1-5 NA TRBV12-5 TGTGCTAGTGGTTCCGGGCCTAGCGAGAGCAATCAGCCCCAGCATTTT CASGSGPSESNQPQHF
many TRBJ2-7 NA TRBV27 TGTGCCAGCAAGGTAGTAGCGCAAGGGGCCTACGAGCAGTACTTC CASKVVAQGAYEQYF
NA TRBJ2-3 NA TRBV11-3 TGTGCCAGCAGCCAGGCCTTGTGGGAGTCAGATACGCAGTATTTT CASSQALWESDTQYF
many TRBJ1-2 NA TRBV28 TGTGCCAGCAGTTTATTCGAAGGGGACTATGGCTACACCTTC CASSLFEGDYGYTF
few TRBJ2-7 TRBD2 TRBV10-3 TGTGCCATCAGTGACGGGACTAGCGGGAGATACGAGCAGTACTTC CAISDGTSGRYEQYF
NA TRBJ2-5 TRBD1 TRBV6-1 TGTGCCAGCAGTGAAGGACAGGGAGAGACCCAGTACTTC CASSEGQGETQYF
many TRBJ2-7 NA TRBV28 TGTGCCAGCAGTTTCGAAGCGGCGAGCTCCTACGAGCAGTACTTC CASSFEAASSYEQYF
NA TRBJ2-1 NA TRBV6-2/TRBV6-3 TGTGCCAGCCGACAAAGTACAGGTGGTGAGCAGTTCTTC CASRQSTGGEQFF
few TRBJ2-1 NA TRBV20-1 TGCAGTGCAAATAACGAGATACATTTCAGAGGGTTCTTC CSANNEIHFRGFF
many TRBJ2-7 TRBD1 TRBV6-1 TGTGCCAGCAGTGAATGGGACAGGAAACCAATGAGGCCAACCCACTACGAGCAGTACTTC CASSEWDRKPMRPTHYEQYF
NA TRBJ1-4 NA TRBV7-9 TGTGCCAGCACGGACAGTAATGAAAAACTGTTTTTT CASTDSNEKLFF
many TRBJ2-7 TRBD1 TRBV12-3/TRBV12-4 TGTGCCAGCAGTTTAGGGCCCAACAGGGGACACTACGAGCAGTACTTC CASSLGPNRGHYEQYF
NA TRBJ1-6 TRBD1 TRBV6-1 TGTGCCGGACAGGGGGTCGGAGGACCCCTCCACTTT CAGQGVGGPLHF
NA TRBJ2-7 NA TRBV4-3 TGCGCCAGCAGCCAAATGGTGTCCAACTACGAGCAGTACTTC CASSQMVSNYEQYF
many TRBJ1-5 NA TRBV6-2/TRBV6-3 TGTGCCAGCAGTTACTCCAACTCCCCGGGAGGCAATCAGCCCCAGCATTTT CASSYSNSPGGNQPQHF
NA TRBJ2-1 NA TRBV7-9 TGTGCCAGCAGCTTGAAGCTCGCCGGCCCAGAGCAGTTCTTC CASSLKLAGPEQFF
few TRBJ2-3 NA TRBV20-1 TGCAGTGCTCTGCGGGGAGATACGCAGTATTTT CSALRGDTQYF
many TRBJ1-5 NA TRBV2 TGTGCCACCCAAGGCGATGCGGGTCTACGGAATCAGCCCCAGCATTTT CATQGDAGLRNQPQHF
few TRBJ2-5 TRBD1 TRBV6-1 TGTGCCAGCAGTGAGACAGGGGTCAAGACCCAGTACTTC CASSETGVKTQYF
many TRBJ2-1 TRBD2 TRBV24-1 TGTGCCACCAGTGACCCACGACTAGCGGGGGGGCCTAACAATGAGCAGTTCTTC CATSDPRLAGGPNNEQFF
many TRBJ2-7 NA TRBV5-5 TGTGCCAGCAGCTTGGCCCTGGACAGTCTCTACGAGCAGTACTTC CASSLALDSLYEQYF
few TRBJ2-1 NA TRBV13 TGTGCCAGCAGCTTCAGCCTCTCCAATGAGCAGTTCTTC CASSFSLSNEQFF
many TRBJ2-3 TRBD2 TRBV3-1 TGTGCCAGCAGCCTTAGCGGGGGGGCAGATACGCAGTATTTT CASSLSGGADTQYF
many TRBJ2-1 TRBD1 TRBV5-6 TGTGCCAGCAGCTTTAGTTGGACAGGGGTTAATGAGCAGTTCTTC CASSFSWTGVNEQFF
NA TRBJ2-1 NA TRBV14 TGTGCCAGCAGCCAAGATGAGAAGGGGTATGAGCAGTTCTTC CASSQDEKGYEQFF
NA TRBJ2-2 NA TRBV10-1 TGCGCCAGCAGTGAGTTTAGGCACACCGGGGAGCTGTTTTTT CASSEFRHTGELFF